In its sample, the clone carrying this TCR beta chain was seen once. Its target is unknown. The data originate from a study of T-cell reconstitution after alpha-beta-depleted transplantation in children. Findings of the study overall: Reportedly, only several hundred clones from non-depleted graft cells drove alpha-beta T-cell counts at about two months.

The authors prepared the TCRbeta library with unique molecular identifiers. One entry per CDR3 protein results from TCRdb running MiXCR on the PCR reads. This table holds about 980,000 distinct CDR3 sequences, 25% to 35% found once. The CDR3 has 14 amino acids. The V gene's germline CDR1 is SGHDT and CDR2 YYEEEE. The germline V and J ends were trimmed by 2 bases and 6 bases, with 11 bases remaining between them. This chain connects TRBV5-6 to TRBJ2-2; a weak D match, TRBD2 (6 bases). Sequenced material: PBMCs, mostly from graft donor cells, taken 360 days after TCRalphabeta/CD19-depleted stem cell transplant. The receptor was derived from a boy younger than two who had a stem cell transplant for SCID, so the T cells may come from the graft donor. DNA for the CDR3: TGTGCCAGCAGCTTCCGGGGGAAGGCCGGGGAGCTGTTTTTT. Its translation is CASSFRGKAGELFF.